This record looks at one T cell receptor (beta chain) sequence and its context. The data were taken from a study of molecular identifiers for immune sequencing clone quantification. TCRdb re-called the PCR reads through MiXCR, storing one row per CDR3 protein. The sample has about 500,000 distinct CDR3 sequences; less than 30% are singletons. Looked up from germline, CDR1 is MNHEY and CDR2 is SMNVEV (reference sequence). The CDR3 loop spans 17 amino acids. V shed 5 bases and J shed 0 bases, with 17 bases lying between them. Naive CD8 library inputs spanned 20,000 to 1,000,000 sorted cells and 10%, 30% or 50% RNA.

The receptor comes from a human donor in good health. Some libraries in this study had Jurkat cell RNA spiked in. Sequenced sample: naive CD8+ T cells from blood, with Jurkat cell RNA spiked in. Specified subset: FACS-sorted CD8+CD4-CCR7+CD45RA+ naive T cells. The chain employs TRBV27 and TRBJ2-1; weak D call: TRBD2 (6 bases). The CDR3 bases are TGTGCCAGCAGTGACCCCACTAGCCCCTTCTCCTACAATGAGCAGTTCTTC. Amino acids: CASSDPTSPFSYNEQFF.